The rows below give T cell receptor beta chains drawn from one sample of a study of cytomegalovirus exposure and HLA in healthy donors. The table came from immunoSEQ multiplex PCR; TCRdb's copy has only in-frame clones and leaves some out. The table records roughly 70,000 clones, around 78% of them present only once. Sequences were obtained from PBMCs. The receptor source for this set is a man in his fifties or sixties in good health and CMV-seronegative. Both conserved end residues are part of each CDR3. A D gene is named only where the DNA matches it firmly. For some rows the clone size is stated as once, few or many, or as a class when expanded; others skip it.

few TRBJ2-7 TRBD1 TRBV27 CASSPRTGTGARGEQYF TGTGCCAGCAGTCCGCGGACAGGGACAGGGGCTAGGGGTGAGCAGTACTTC
- TRBJ1-2 TRBD1 TRBV19 CASSNRDRVSSGYTF TGTGCCAGTAGTAATCGGGACAGGGTCTCTAGTGGCTACACCTTC
- TRBJ1-4 - TRBV7-9 CASSLAGRGGEKLFF TGTGCCAGCAGCTTAGCGGGTAGAGGAGGGGAAAAACTGTTTTTT
- TRBJ2-1 - TRBV11-2 CASSPAGNEQFF TGTGCCAGCAGCCCCGCGGGGAATGAGCAGTTCTTC
once TRBJ1-5 - TRBV30 CAWGAPRRGPGQPQHF TGTGCCTGGGGGGCTCCTAGACGAGGACCAGGGCAGCCCCAGCATTTT
- TRBJ1-5 - TRBV27 CASSLNPAGQGPQHF TGTGCCAGCAGTTTAAATCCGGCAGGCCAAGGGCCCCAGCATTTT
- TRBJ2-7 - TRBV11-2 CASSQDSLQPHEQYF TGTGCCAGCAGCCAAGACAGCCTCCAGCCCCACGAGCAGTACTTC
- TRBJ2-2 TRBD1 TRBV18 CASSPNRLGTGVSGELFF TGTGCCAGCTCACCAAACCGGCTCGGGACAGGGGTTTCCGGGGAGCTGTTTTTT
- TRBJ1-5 TRBD1 TRBV19 CASRLTGGGNQPQHF TGTGCCAGTAGATTAACAGGGGGGGGAAATCAGCCCCAGCATTTT
- TRBJ2-6 - TRBV19 CASSTIAAGTGANVLTF TGTGCCAGTAGTACCATTGCGGCGGGGACTGGGGCCAACGTCCTGACTTTC
- TRBJ1-4 - TRBV2 CASSGNRYNEKLFF TGTGCCAGCAGTGGAAACCGCTATAATGAAAAACTGTTTTTT
- TRBJ2-1 TRBD2 TRBV6-4 CASRKSLLAGAYNEQFF TGTGCCAGCCGAAAAAGTCTGCTAGCGGGAGCTTACAATGAGCAGTTCTTC
- TRBJ1-1 TRBD1 TRBV11-2 CASSWDRPPEAFF TGTGCCAGCAGTTGGGACAGACCTCCTGAAGCTTTCTTT
- TRBJ2-2 TRBD2 TRBV7-2 CASSQLAGAVTGELFF TGTGCCAGCAGCCAACTAGCGGGAGCCGTCACCGGGGAGCTGTTTTTT
- TRBJ2-2 - TRBV6-5 CASSSTRDTGELFF TGTGCCAGCAGTTCTACTAGAGACACCGGGGAGCTGTTTTTT
- TRBJ2-7 - TRBV30 CAWSRGIRAGHYF TGTGCCTGGAGTCGGGGGATAAGGGCGGGGCACTACTTC
once TRBJ2-5 TRBD2 TRBV29-1 CSVTTSEISTSGGPRYF TGCAGCGTGACCACTTCCGAAATATCGACTAGCGGGGGGCCCCGTTACTTC
- TRBJ2-7 - TRBV27 CASSPRGWNEQYF TGTGCCAGCAGCCCTCGCGGCTGGAACGAGCAGTACTTC
- TRBJ2-5 - TRBV28 CASSFWLEETQYF TGTGCCAGCAGTTTTTGGCTGGAAGAGACCCAGTACTTC
- TRBJ2-3 TRBD2 TRBV25-1 CASSIAGGTDTQYF TGTGCCAGCTCCATAGCGGGGGGGACAGATACGCAGTATTTT
few TRBJ1-2 TRBD1 TRBV30 CARQGAWGYGYTF TGTGCCCGTCAGGGGGCTTGGGGCTATGGCTACACCTTC
- TRBJ1-2 - TRBV11-2 CASSLAFGGNNYGYTF TGTGCCAGCAGCTTAGCTTTCGGGGGTAATAACTATGGCTACACCTTC
medium-sized TRBJ2-7 TRBD1 TRBV2 CAAGGSSYEQYF TGTGCCGCAGGGGGATCCTCCTACGAGCAGTACTTC
once TRBJ1-1 - TRBV7-2 CASSLQVNTEAFF TGTGCCAGCAGCTTACAGGTGAATACTGAAGCTTTCTTT
- TRBJ2-7 TRBD2 TRBV19 CASSSLAGGIYEQYF TGTGCCAGTAGTTCTTTAGCGGGGGGGATTTACGAGCAGTACTTC
- TRBJ2-7 - TRBV27 CASSPQGFEQYF TGTGCCAGCAGCCCTCAGGGGTTCGAGCAGTACTTC
- TRBJ2-7 - TRBV6-4 CARSLYEQYF TGTGCCAGGTCCCTGTACGAGCAGTACTTC
- TRBJ1-5 TRBD1 TRBV5-6 CASSLRTGGLEPQHF TGTGCCAGCAGCTTGCGGACAGGGGGTTTGGAGCCCCAGCATTTT
few TRBJ2-3 - TRBV6-5 CASKSRLIRTDTQYF TGTGCCAGCAAGTCCAGGCTTATTCGTACAGATACGCAGTATTTT
- TRBJ2-7 TRBD1 TRBV9 CASSVGTGVYEQYF TGTGCCAGCAGCGTGGGGACAGGGGTCTACGAGCAGTACTTC
- TRBJ2-1 TRBD1 TRBV19 CASSWTGRGYNEQFF TGTGCCAGTAGTTGGACAGGGAGAGGCTACAATGAGCAGTTCTTC
- TRBJ1-1 TRBD1 TRBV10-3 CAISESGTGTEAFF TGTGCCATCAGTGAGTCCGGGACAGGCACTGAAGCTTTCTTT
few TRBJ1-1 - TRBV5-6 CASSLALNTEAFF TGTGCCAGCAGCTTGGCGTTGAACACTGAAGCTTTCTTT
- TRBJ2-5 - TRBV4-3 CASSQDRAETQYF TGCGCCAGCAGCCAAGACAGAGCGGAGACCCAGTACTTC
- TRBJ2-7 - TRBV11-2 CASSFLEQYF TGTGCCAGCAGCTTTCTCGAGCAGTACTTC
- TRBJ2-3 TRBD2 TRBV15 CATSRDGGADTQYF TGTGCCACCAGCAGAGACGGGGGGGCTGATACGCAGTATTTT
- TRBJ2-2 TRBD2 TRBV6-1 CASIRLAGNTGELFF TGTGCCAGCATTAGGCTAGCGGGGAACACCGGGGAGCTGTTTTTT
- TRBJ1-1 TRBD1 TRBV27 CASRLGQGYTEAFF TGTGCCAGCAGACTCGGACAGGGGTACACTGAAGCTTTCTTT
- TRBJ1-1 - TRBV6-6 CASSYSADEAFF TGTGCCAGCAGTTACTCTGCGGATGAAGCTTTCTTT
- TRBJ1-1 TRBD1 TRBV29-1 CSVEGRFGQGASRGQAFF TGCAGCGTTGAAGGTCGGTTTGGGCAGGGGGCGTCTCGGGGCCAAGCTTTCTTT
- TRBJ1-4 - TRBV7-9 CASSPDRLNEKLFF TGTGCCAGCAGCCCAGACAGATTAAATGAAAAACTGTTTTTT
- TRBJ2-1 TRBD1 TRBV27 CASSFSTGGNEQFF TGTGCCAGCAGTTTTAGTACAGGGGGGAATGAGCAGTTCTTC
- TRBJ1-1 TRBD1 TRBV11-2 CASSYRGVSNTEAFF TGTGCCAGCAGCTACAGGGGCGTCTCGAACACTGAAGCTTTCTTT
- TRBJ1-4 - TRBV7-9 CASCYGTTNEKLFF TGTGCCAGCTGTTACGGGACAACTAATGAAAAACTGTTTTTT
- TRBJ1-1 - TRBV7-9 CASSPHPGGPLEAFF TGTGCCAGCAGCCCCCACCCGGGAGGACCCCTCGAAGCTTTCTTT
- TRBJ2-1 TRBD2 TRBV6-5 CASRLAGGIKEQFF TGTGCCAGCAGATTAGCGGGGGGGATAAAAGAGCAGTTCTTC
- TRBJ1-2 - TRBV7-9 CASSLGAGHYYGYTF TGTGCCAGCAGCTTGGGGGCAGGGCATTACTATGGCTACACCTTC
- TRBJ1-1 - TRBV15 CATSAREGRNTEAFF TGTGCCACCAGCGCCCGGGAGGGCCGGAACACTGAAGCTTTCTTT
- TRBJ2-5 TRBD2 TRBV5-1 CASSSRTRGGAQYF TGCGCCAGCAGCTCCAGGACCCGGGGGGGGGCCCAGTACTTC
- TRBJ2-3 - TRBV5-4 CASRPRSTDTQYF TGTGCCAGCAGGCCTAGATCCACAGATACGCAGTATTTT
- TRBJ1-2 - TRBV30 CACPGTMNYGYTF TGTGCCTGTCCCGGGACAATGAACTATGGCTACACCTTC
- TRBJ2-5 TRBD1 TRBV10-1 CASRTGLTQYF TGCGCCAGCAGGACAGGGCTAACCCAGTACTTC
- TRBJ2-1 TRBD2 TRBV5-4 CASSSKPGTSGALVF TGTGCCAGCAGCTCAAAACCCGGGACTAGCGGGGCTTTGGTCTTC